This TCR beta chain was captured by sequencing in a study of cytomegalovirus exposure and HLA in healthy donors. Broader study findings: In a later analysis, at a false discovery rate of 0.05, over 15,000 TCR beta sequences were associated with HLA alleles.

Details on this clone: Its specificity is unknown.

The V gene lost 5 bases and the J gene lost 8 bases, with 9 bases spanning the gap. Germline V gene data show CDR1 as SGHVS and CDR2 as FQNEAQ. The CDR3 is 11 residues long. The PCR employed 60 Vbeta primers together with 13 Jbeta primers. The data were produced by immunoSEQ multiplex PCR, yet TCRdb's version contains in-frame clones alone and is incomplete. Of about 140,000 clones listed, 73% were seen once; the top ten hold roughly 1.3%. The sequence was obtained from a woman in her thirties or forties in good health and CMV-seronegative. The chain uses TRBV7-8 and TRBJ1-1; tentative D call: TRBD1 (5 bases). Sequenced material: PBMCs. CDR3 in amino acids: CASSHRQEAFF. The CDR3 DNA reads TGTGCCAGCAGCCATCGACAGGAAGCTTTCTTT.